The 27 T cell receptor beta chains below all came from one sample that was sequenced in a study of beta chain features in type 1 diabetes. Investigators reverse transcribed all isolated RNA, so they sequenced expressed TCRB transcripts. The table came from immunoSEQ multiplex PCR; TCRdb's copy has only in-frame clones and leaves some out. Of 300,000 or so clones in the sample, over 11% are singletons; the top ten hold under 0.02%. Their antigen targets remain unknown. Findings of the study overall: Among patients with Type 1 diabetes, TCRB CDR3s were moderately but significantly shorter in every one of the four CD4+ subsets.

The specimen was naive CD4+ T cells from blood. Receptors originate from a man younger than 45 with type 1 diabetes.

The V call is TRBV30, the J call TRBJ2-2, with TRBD2 matching over 11 bases. With V trimmed by 5 bases and J by 5 bases, 7 bases remained unmatched. Germline V lookup: CDR1 GTSNPN, CDR2 SVGIG (reference sequence). The CDR3 totals 15 residues. CDR3 sequence reads: CAWHPGLAETGELFF. CDR3 bases: TGTGCCTGGCATCCGGGACTAGCGGAAACCGGGGAGCTGTTTTTT.

The genes are TRBV28 and TRBJ2-3; 8 bases are a match to TRBD1. The CDR3 is 15 amino acids. V dropped 6 bases and J dropped 0; count of bases not matched to a gene: 5. Germline loops: CDR1 MDHEN, CDR2 SYDVKM. CDR3 protein: CASSLGTGSTDTQYF. Here the CDR3 DNA reads TGTGCCAGCAGCTTAGGGACAGGAAGCACAGATACGCAGTATTTT.

The chain joins TRBV28 to TRBJ2-1; TRBD2 matches at 8 bases. This CDR3 spans 15 amino acids. V lost 8 bases and J lost 5; bases outside the gene matches: 11. CDR1 MDHEN and CDR2 SYDVKM come from the germline V gene. CDR3 nucleotide sequence: TGTGCCAGCTCCCACAGCGGGAGCGGGGACAATGAGCAGTTCTTC. Translated, it gives CASSHSGSGDNEQFF.

Comment on this clone: The junction does not match germline at one end; this may be a read error. The chain is built from TRBV19 and TRBJ2-3; D might be TRBD1 (5 bases). The germline CDR1 and CDR2 sequences are LNHDA and SQIVND (reference sequence). This CDR3 contains 15 residues. CDR3 DNA: TGTGCCACTAGTCAAGGCAGGGTTCCTACAGATACGCAGTATTTT. Translating it yields CATSQGRVPTDTQYF.

This clone showed up just a few times. The V call is TRBV4-3, the J call TRBJ2-2; 11 bases align to TRBD2. The CDR3 extends over 20 amino acids. V trimming: 0 bases; J trimming: 5 bases; junction bases outside the gene matches: 14. The germline CDR1 and CDR2 sequences are LGHNA and YSLEER. For the CDR3, the DNA is TGCGCCAGCAGCCAAGATAGGCCTAGCGGGAGGATTACGGTTACCGGGGAGCTGTTTTTT. This gives the protein CASSQDRPSGRITVTGELFF.

This clone was observed a few times. The chain couples TRBV6-6 to TRBJ2-7, with D perhaps TRBD1 (5 bases). Germline CDR1 is MNHNY and CDR2 is SVGAGI (reference sequence). This CDR3 contains 13 residues. V dropped 5 bases and J dropped 4 bases, with 12 bases sitting between them. The CDR3 sequence is CASSPETVYEQYF. As DNA, the CDR3 is TGTGCCAGCAGTCCTGAGACAGTATACGAGCAGTACTTC.

This sequence joins TRBV2 and TRBJ2-7, with 7 nucleotides matching TRBD2. There are 14 residues in the CDR3. Per germline, CDR1 SNHLY and CDR2 FYNNEI. After removal of 6 bases from V and 5 bases from J, the junction contained 10 bases not matched to a gene. The CDR3 loop reads CASRKAGLSHEQYF. DNA for the CDR3: TGTGCCAGCAGAAAAGCGGGATTGAGCCACGAGCAGTACTTC.

The gene calls are TRBV29-1 and TRBJ2-1; 7 bases are a match to TRBD1. CDR1 and CDR2 (germline): SQVTM, ANQGSEA. Trimming removed 4 bases from V and 10 bases from J; junction bases left unmatched: 13. This CDR3 has 14 residues. The CDR3 protein is CSVARDSAYTEQFF. CDR3 nucleotide sequence: TGCAGCGTTGCACGGGACAGTGCCTACACGGAGCAGTTCTTC.

This clone was counted a few times. The chain combines TRBV18 with TRBJ2-1; D is unresolved. V lost 6 bases and J lost 0, with 9 bases in between. CDR3 length: 14 residues. Germline V gene sequence: CDR1 KGHSH, CDR2 LQKENI. CDR3 bases: TGTGCCAGCTCGCGGCCGGACTCCTACAATGAGCAGTTCTTC. It codes for CASSRPDSYNEQFF.

The chain combines TRBV9 with TRBJ1-3; D uncertain. Trimming took off 4 bases at V and 9 bases at J, with 11 bases between the two ends. CDR1 and CDR2 (germline): SGDLS, YYNGEE. This CDR3 is built from 12 residues. The chain's CDR3 is CASSPLEGTIYF. The CDR3 DNA reads as TGTGCCAGCAGCCCCCTGGAGGGCACCATATATTTT.

The chain combines TRBV28 with TRBJ2-6; 7 bases are shared with TRBD1. CDR1 MDHEN and CDR2 SYDVKM come from the germline V gene. Trimming cost V 3 bases and J 0 bases; bases outside gene matches: 5. CDR3 size: 17 residues. The DNA of the CDR3 is TGTGCCAGCAGTTTTGGGACAGCCAGCTCTGGGGCCAACGTCCTGACTTTC. It is translated as CASSFGTASSGANVLTF.

This chain connects TRBV7-8 to TRBJ2-7, with unresolved D. The germline V and J ends were trimmed by 4 bases and 0 bases, with 16 bases remaining between them. In germline, CDR1 is SGHVS, CDR2 FQNEAQ. The CDR3 loop spans 16 amino acids. The CDR3, as DNA: TGTGCCAGCAGCTCTTACCCCAGCGATAGCTCCTACGAGCAGTACTTC. Translating gives CASSSYPSDSSYEQYF.

This clone occurred a few times. The rearrangement joins TRBV5-4 to TRBJ2-3, with D tentatively TRBD2 (5 bases). This CDR3 has 16 residues. The germline CDR1 and CDR2 sequences are SGHNT and YYREEE (reference sequence). V was trimmed by 2 bases and J by 2 bases, leaving 15 bases between them. CDR3 in amino acids: CASSFRGSGTTDTQYF. The DNA of the CDR3 is TGTGCCAGCAGCTTTAGAGGAAGCGGCACCACAGATACGCAGTATTTT.

In its sample, this clone was seen a few times. The genes are TRBV29-1 and TRBJ2-5; D possibly corresponds to TRBD1 (6 bases). CDR3 length: 14 residues. Trimming stripped 6 bases from V and 7 bases from J, with 21 bases between. CDR1 SQVTM and CDR2 ANQGSEA come from the germline V gene. The CDR3 here is CSVAGQSGSGTQYF. The CDR3 DNA sequence: TGCAGCGTGGCCGGACAGTCTGGGAGCGGGACCCAGTACTTC.

This clone has only a few counts. Here the CDR3 DNA reads TGTGCCAGCAGCCGGGGGGCCTCGGCAAATGAAAAACTGTTTTTT. This gives the protein CASSRGASANEKLFF. The V and J genes are TRBV5-4 and TRBJ1-4; tentative D call: TRBD1 (6 bases). Germline V gene data show CDR1 as SGHNT and CDR2 as YYREEE (reference sequence). The CDR3 totals 15 residues. The ends were cut back, 4 bases at V and 5 bases at J, with 15 bases in the middle.

This clone was observed a handful of times. The V call is TRBV7-2, the J call TRBJ2-7; perhaps TRBD1 as D (6 bases). Between the trimmed V and J ends, which lost 5 bases and 6 bases, there was a span of 14 bases. The CDR3 length is 13 residues. Germline loops: CDR1 SGHTA, CDR2 FQGNSA. Here the CDR3 reads CASSPGHVREQYF. The CDR3 DNA reads as TGTGCCAGCAGCCCGGGACATGTGCGCGAGCAGTACTTC.

The CDR3 DNA reads as TGTGCCAGCAGCTTGAAGACAGGGTACACAGATACGCAGTATTTT. Translated: CASSLKTGYTDTQYF. The chain employs TRBV7-6 and TRBJ2-3, with 7 bases identical to TRBD1. The length of the CDR3 is 15 residues. The V gene end was trimmed by 3 bases and the J gene end by 2 bases; junction bases not matched to a gene: 5. Germline lookup yields CDR1 SGHVS and CDR2 FNYEAQ.

This clone has just a few counts. The chain joins TRBV27 to TRBJ1-5; 12 bases fit TRBD1. Per the germline V gene, CDR1 is MNHEY and CDR2 is SMNVEV (reference sequence). There are 16 residues in the CDR3. The J segment lost 6 bases and the V segment lost 4 bases, leaving 7 bases of the junction unmatched. As DNA, the CDR3 is TGTGCCAGCAGTTCGGGACAGGGGGCCGTAGTTCAGCCCCAGCATTTT. Translated, it gives CASSSGQGAVVQPQHF.

In its sample, this clone was seen a few times. The chain recombines TRBV6-6 with TRBJ2-1; 8 bases fit TRBD1. The length of the CDR3 is 15 residues. CDR1 is MNHNY and CDR2 is SVGAGI in the germline V gene (reference sequence). Germline trimming cut 0 bases from V and 5 bases from J; bases unmatched to any gene: 3. Written as DNA, the CDR3 is TGTGCCAGCAGTTACTCGGGACAGGCTAACAATGAGCAGTTCTTC. Translated: CASSYSGQANNEQFF.

This clone was observed a few times. The chain combines TRBV19 with TRBJ2-1; D is possibly TRBD2 (6 bases). CDR1 is LNHDA and CDR2 is SQIVND in the germline V gene (reference sequence). CDR3 size: 12 residues. The CDR3 protein is CPAGTPYNEQFF. DNA of the CDR3: TGTCCAGCCGGGACTCCCTACAATGAGCAGTTCTTC.

Worth noting for this clone: Given the absence of the conserved phenylalanine or tryptophan at the CDR3 end, a read error is likely. No DNA is shown, since the ends of the CDR3 on it are uncertain; the CDR3 is the one TCRdb lists. The chain carries TRBV2 and TRBJ2-3; TRBD2, the table's D call, was not compared with the DNA. Ends included, the CDR3 has 12 residues. Looked up from germline, CDR1 is SNHLY and CDR2 is FYNNEI. The CDR3 here is CASSDLRESRLK.

The J gene is TRBJ2-7, the V gene TRBV9, with 12 positions matching TRBD2. Germline V gene data show CDR1 as SGDLS and CDR2 as YYNGEE. V gave up 4 bases and J gave up 10 bases; unmatched junction bases: 9. CDR3 length: 14 amino acids. The CDR3 loop reads CASSPTSGRGEQYF. The DNA for the CDR3 is TGTGCCAGCAGCCCGACTAGCGGGAGAGGTGAACAGTACTTC.

This clone was counted a few times. The chain uses TRBV5-1 and TRBJ2-1, with D tentatively TRBD2 (5 bases). The CDR3 is 18 amino acids. The V gene's germline CDR1 is SGHRS and CDR2 YFSETQ. The V end lost 1 base, the J end lost 2 bases, and 19 bases lay between the germline ends. CDR3 in DNA: TGCGCCAGCAGCTTGTTCAGCACGGACTCGGTCGCCTACAATGAGCAGTTCTTC. The encoded protein is CASSLFSTDSVAYNEQFF.

Only a few counts were recorded for this clone. The CDR3 bases are TGCAGCGTCATGACTAGCGGGCGATCCTACGAGCAGTACTTC. It yields the protein CSVMTSGRSYEQYF. The chain combines TRBV29-1 with TRBJ2-7; 10 bases map to TRBD2. V trimming: 6 bases; J trimming: 1 base; junction bases outside the gene matches: 6. The germline V gene encodes CDR1 SQVTM and CDR2 ANQGSEA. This CDR3 has 14 residues.

This clone was detected only a few times. This chain links TRBV4-1 with TRBJ1-5, with TRBD1 identical over 8 bases. The CDR3 sequence is 16 residues long. V shed 4 bases, J shed 6 bases, and the junction held 11 bases outside the gene matches. Germline assignment: CDR1 MGHRA and CDR2 YSYEKL. The CDR3 coding sequence is TGCGCCAGCAGCCCCACTTGGACAGGGTATAGTCAGCCCCAGCATTTT. It encodes CASSPTWTGYSQPQHF.

This clone has just a few counts. The rearrangement joins TRBV7-9 to TRBJ2-7, with 10 bases identical to TRBD1. The CDR3 covers 14 residues. V shed 6 bases and J 7 bases; nucleotides not matched to a gene: 9. Germline V gene lookup returns CDR1 SEHNR and CDR2 FQNEAQ (reference sequence). CDR3 loop: CASSSGTGVGEQYF. CDR3 sequence (DNA): TGTGCCAGCAGTTCCGGGACAGGGGTGGGGGAGCAGTACTTC. Filled out from reference TRBV7-9 and TRBJ2-7, the complete variable domain reads DTGVSQNPRHKITKRGQNVTFRCDPISEHNRLYWYRQTLGQGPEFLTYFQNEAQLEKSRLLSDRFSAERPKGSFSTLEIQRTEQGDSAMYLCASSSGTGVGEQYFGPGTRLTVT.

This clone was observed a few times. V gene TRBV11-2 combines with J gene TRBJ2-3; 10 positions match TRBD2. The CDR3 is made up of 17 amino acids. Germline V gene lookup returns CDR1 SGHAT and CDR2 FQNNGV. J lost 0 bases, V lost 7 bases, and 10 bases had no gene match. CDR3 DNA sequence: TGTGCCAGCAACCCACGGACTAGCGGAGTAAGCACAGATACGCAGTATTTT. Protein: CASNPRTSGVSTDTQYF. Combining the CDR3 with reference TRBV11-2 and TRBJ2-3 gives the whole variable domain EAGVAQSPRYKIIEKRQSVAFWCNPISGHATLYWYQQILGQGPKLLIQFQNNGVVDDSQLPKDRFSAERLKGVDSTLKIQPAKLEDSAVYLCASNPRTSGVSTDTQYFGPGTRLTVL.